The T cell receptor (beta chain) under discussion was sequenced for a study of early T cells in non-severe SARS-CoV-2 infection. Study-level information: RNA in bulk from unsorted whole blood was sequenced, and chains were unpaired.

This clonotype was detected a few times. Its antigen is still unknown. Findings and caveats of the study: The study's VDJdb matching favored anti-spike CD8 responses and missed private and CD4 specificities.

Germline CDR1 is SGHVS and CDR2 is FQNEAQ. The CDR3 has 16 residues. Trimming at V came to 6 bases and at J to 4 bases, leaving 12 bases not matched to a gene. Researchers attached unique molecular identifiers to individual cDNA molecules. TCRdb analysed the 5' RACE reads with MiXCR anew, one entry per CDR3 protein. The table shows some 78,000 distinct CDR3 sequences, with approximately 13% occurring only once. The chain uses TRBV7-8 and TRBJ2-1; 7 bases are shared with TRBD2. This clonotype originated in an adult who was a healthcare worker with PCR-confirmed SARS-CoV-2 infection or an uninfected control (not recorded which). Sequences were obtained from whole blood. Here the CDR3 reads CASSPTRLADYNEQFF. As DNA, the CDR3 is TGTGCCAGCAGTCCGACCAGGCTAGCGGATTACAATGAGCAGTTCTTC.